The entry below gives a single T cell receptor (beta chain) sequence along with its context. A sample-barcoded 5' primer and a J-beta primer mix were used in a second PCR of about 7 to 12 cycles. Every single cDNA molecule received a tag from a template-switch adaptor with 12 random nucleotides. MiXCR, run by TCRdb on the 5' RACE reads, gives a single entry per CDR3 protein. Of approximately 800,000 distinct CDR3 sequences in the sample, less than 60% were seen once. This sample stems from a study of blood T cells in healthy people across ages. The sequence derives from an elderly man in good health. The sequencing input was blood.

Here the CDR3 reads CASSRRSYLVDESRALDEQYF. The CDR3 coding sequence is TGTGCCAGCAGCCGACGGTCCTACCTAGTGGACGAATCGAGGGCTCTTGACGAGCAGTACTTC. The genes are TRBV3-1 and TRBJ2-5; a weak D match, TRBD2 (5 bases). The J call may be incorrect, as the DNA end agrees better with TRBJ2-7. The length of the CDR3 is 21 residues. Germline V lookup: CDR1 LGHDT, CDR2 YNNKEL (reference sequence).